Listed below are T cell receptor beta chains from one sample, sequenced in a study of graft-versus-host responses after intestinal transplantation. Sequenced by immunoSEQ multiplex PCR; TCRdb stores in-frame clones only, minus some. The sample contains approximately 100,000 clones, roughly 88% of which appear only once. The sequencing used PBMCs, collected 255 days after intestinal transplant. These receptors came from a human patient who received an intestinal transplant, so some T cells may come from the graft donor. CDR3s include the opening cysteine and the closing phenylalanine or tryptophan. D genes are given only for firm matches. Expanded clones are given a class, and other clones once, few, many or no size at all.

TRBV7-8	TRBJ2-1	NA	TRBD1	CASSWTGGGNEQFF	TGTGCCAGCAGCTGGACAGGGGGAGGCAATGAGCAGTTCTTC
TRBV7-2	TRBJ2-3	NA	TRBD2	CASSFGGAKTDTQYF	TGTGCCAGCAGCTTCGGGGGGGCGAAGACAGATACGCAGTATTTT
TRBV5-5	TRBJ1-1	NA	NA	CASSLVEGRTEAFF	TGTGCCAGCAGCTTGGTGGAGGGGAGAACTGAAGCTTTCTTT
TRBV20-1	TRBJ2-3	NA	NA	CSASRWDTQYF	TGCAGTGCCTCCCGCTGGGATACGCAGTATTTT
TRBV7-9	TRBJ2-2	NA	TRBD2	CASSLNSGGVNTGELFF	TGTGCCAGCAGCTTAAATTCTGGGGGGGTGAACACCGGGGAGCTGTTTTTT
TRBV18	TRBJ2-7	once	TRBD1	CASSHKGAENEQYF	TGTGCCAGCTCACATAAGGGGGCAGAAAACGAGCAGTACTTC
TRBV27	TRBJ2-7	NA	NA	CASSLSSGYEQYF	TGTGCCAGCAGTTTATCGTCGGGCTACGAGCAGTACTTC
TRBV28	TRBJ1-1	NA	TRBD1	CASSFGGQGARYTEAFF	TGTGCCAGCAGTTTCGGGGGACAGGGGGCGCGGTACACTGAAGCTTTCTTT
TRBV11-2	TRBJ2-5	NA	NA	CASSLDQGETQYF	TGTGCCAGCAGCTTAGATCAGGGAGAGACCCAGTACTTC
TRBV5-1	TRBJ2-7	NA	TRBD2	CASSLAMAGGSSYEQYF	TGCGCCAGCAGCTTGGCTATGGCGGGGGGCAGCTCCTACGAGCAGTACTTC
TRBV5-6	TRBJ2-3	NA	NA	CASSPGEWGTDTQYF	TGTGCCAGCAGCCCAGGGGAATGGGGCACAGATACGCAGTATTTT
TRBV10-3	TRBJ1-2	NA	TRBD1	CAIASGGDGYTF	TGTGCCATCGCTTCAGGGGGCGATGGCTACACCTTC
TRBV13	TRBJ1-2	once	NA	CASSFQNRVPSPGF	TGTGCCAGCAGCTTTCAAAACAGGGTCCCCAGCCCGGGCTTC
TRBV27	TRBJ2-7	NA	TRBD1	CASSPGTGGYEQYF	TGTGCCAGCAGCCCAGGGACAGGGGGGTACGAGCAGTACTTC
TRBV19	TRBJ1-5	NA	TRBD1	CASRTGGLSNQPQHF	TGTGCCAGTAGAACAGGGGGGTTGAGCAATCAGCCCCAGCATTTT
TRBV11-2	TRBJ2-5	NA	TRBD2	CASSLGVSGGGETQYF	TGTGCCAGCAGCTTAGGAGTTAGCGGGGGAGGAGAGACCCAGTACTTC
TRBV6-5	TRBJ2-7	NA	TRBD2	CAPGGDTSYEQYF	TGTGCCCCGGGAGGGGACACCTCCTACGAGCAGTACTTC
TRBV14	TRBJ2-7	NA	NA	CASSQEVARGYF	TGTGCCAGCAGCCAAGAAGTCGCCAGGGGGTACTTC
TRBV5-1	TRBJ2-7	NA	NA	CASSLDPSYEQYF	TGCGCCAGCAGCTTGGATCCCTCCTACGAGCAGTACTTC
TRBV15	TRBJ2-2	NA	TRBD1	CATSRQGENTGELFF	TGTGCCACCAGCAGGCAGGGGGAAAACACCGGGGAGCTGTTTTTT
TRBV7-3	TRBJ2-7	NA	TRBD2	CASSLRVAGGTYEQYF	TGTGCCAGCAGCTTAAGGGTAGCGGGGGGAACCTACGAGCAGTACTTC
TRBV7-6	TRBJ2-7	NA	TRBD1	CASSRDRGDYEQYF	TGTGCCAGCAGCCGAGACAGGGGAGACTACGAGCAGTACTTC
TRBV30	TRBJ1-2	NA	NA	CAWRVATLPQDGYTF	TGTGCCTGGAGGGTCGCTACACTACCGCAGGATGGCTACACCTTC
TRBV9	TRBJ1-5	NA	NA	CASSVDLGNQPQHF	TGTGCCAGCAGCGTAGATTTAGGAAATCAGCCCCAGCATTTT
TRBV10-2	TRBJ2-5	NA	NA	CASSLSRQAQETQYF	TGCGCCAGCAGCCTAAGTCGACAGGCACAAGAGACCCAGTACTTC
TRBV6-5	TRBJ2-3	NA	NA	CASSSTQASTDTQYF	TGTGCCAGCAGTTCCACCCAGGCGAGCACAGATACGCAGTATTTT
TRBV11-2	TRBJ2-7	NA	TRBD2	CASSPRTSGYEQYF	TGTGCCAGCAGCCCTCGGACTAGCGGCTACGAGCAGTACTTC
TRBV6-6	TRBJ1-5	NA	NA	CASSYVKDSNQPQHF	TGTGCCAGCAGTTACGTCAAGGATAGCAATCAGCCCCAGCATTTT
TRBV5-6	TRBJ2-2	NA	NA	CASSYIQGPAGELFF	TGTGCCAGCAGTTATATTCAGGGGCCCGCCGGGGAGCTGTTTTTT
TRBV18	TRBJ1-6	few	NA	CASSRDPPLHF	TGTGCCAGCTCACGCGATCCCCCCCTCCACTTT
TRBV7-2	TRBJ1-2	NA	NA	CASSLWLGGYGYTF	TGTGCCAGCAGCTTATGGCTGGGGGGGTATGGCTACACCTTC
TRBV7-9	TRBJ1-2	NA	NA	CASSDGRLSYGYTF	TGTGCCAGCAGCGATGGACGGCTATCCTATGGCTACACCTTC
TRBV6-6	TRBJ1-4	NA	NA	CASLFGTNEKLFF	TGTGCCAGCCTATTCGGAACTAATGAAAAACTGTTTTTT
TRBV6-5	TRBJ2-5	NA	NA	CASSYDSFTSAETQYF	TGTGCCAGCAGTTACGACTCGTTTACAAGTGCAGAGACCCAGTACTTC
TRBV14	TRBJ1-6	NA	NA	CASSQEADNSPLHF	TGTGCCAGCAGCCAAGAGGCAGATAATTCACCCCTCCACTTT
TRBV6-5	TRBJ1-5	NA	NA	CASSVREWGNQPQHF	TGTGCCAGCAGTGTCAGGGAGTGGGGCAATCAGCCCCAGCATTTT
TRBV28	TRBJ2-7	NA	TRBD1	CASRKQGSQFYEQYF	TGTGCCAGCAGAAAACAGGGGTCCCAATTCTACGAGCAGTACTTC
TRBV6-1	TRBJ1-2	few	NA	CASSEAEGHSGYTF	TGTGCCAGCAGTGAAGCGGAAGGACACTCTGGCTACACCTTC
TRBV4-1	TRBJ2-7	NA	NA	CASSPLGTATYEQYF	TGCGCCAGCAGCCCCCTCGGCACGGCCACCTACGAGCAGTACTTC
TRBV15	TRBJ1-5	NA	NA	CATSRNRGTQNQPQHF	TGTGCCACCAGCAGAAACAGAGGGACACAAAATCAGCCCCAGCATTTT
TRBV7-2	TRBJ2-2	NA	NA	CASSSDYFTGELFF	TGTGCCAGCAGCTCAGACTACTTCACCGGGGAGCTGTTTTTT
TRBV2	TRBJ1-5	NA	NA	CASTEAGVNQPQHF	TGTGCCAGCACCGAGGCAGGGGTCAATCAGCCCCAGCATTTT
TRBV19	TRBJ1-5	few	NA	CASSILDGNQPQHF	TGTGCCAGTAGTATCCTTGACGGAAATCAGCCCCAGCATTTT
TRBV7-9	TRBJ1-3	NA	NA	CASSSTGNAGNTIYF	TGTGCCAGCAGCTCTACAGGGAACGCTGGAAACACCATATATTTT
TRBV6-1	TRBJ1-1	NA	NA	CASSWGTNTEAFF	TGTGCCAGCAGTTGGGGTACGAACACTGAAGCTTTCTTT
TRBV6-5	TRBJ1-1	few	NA	CASSYSWADTEAFF	TGTGCCAGCAGTTACTCATGGGCGGACACTGAAGCTTTCTTT
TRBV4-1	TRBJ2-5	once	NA	CASSQEETQYF	TGCGCCAGCAGCCAAGAAGAGACCCAGTACTTC
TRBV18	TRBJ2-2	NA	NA	CASSPGIANTGELFF	TGTGCCAGCTCACCAGGGATTGCGAACACCGGGGAGCTGTTTTTT
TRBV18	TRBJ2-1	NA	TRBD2	CASSPFSGGSSYNEQFF	TGTGCCAGCTCACCTTTTAGCGGGGGGAGCTCCTACAATGAGCAGTTCTTC
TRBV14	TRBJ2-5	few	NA	CASSSRLVQETQYF	TGTGCCAGCAGCTCGCGACTAGTCCAAGAGACCCAGTACTTC
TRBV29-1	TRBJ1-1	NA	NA	CSAGDTEAFF	TGCAGCGCTGGGGACACTGAAGCTTTCTTT